One sample yielded the 6 T cell receptor beta chains listed below, sequenced in a study of blood T cell repertoires in COVID-19. Method: immunoSEQ multiplex PCR; TCRdb's copy keeps in-frame clones and lacks some. The repertoire has 200,000 to 250,000 clones, around 86% of them found once; the top ten carry under 2%. Sequencing input: peripheral blood. The source of these receptors is a woman aged 55-70 years who had recovered from COVID-19.

The chain is built from TRBV24-1 and TRBJ2-3, with 9 bases aligning to TRBD1. This CDR3 is built from 15 residues. Germline lookup yields CDR1 KGHDR and CDR2 SFDVKD. V lost 6 bases to trimming and J lost 2 bases; unmatched junction nucleotides: 5. This chain's CDR3 is CATSNRGQHTDTQYF. In DNA form, the CDR3 reads TGTGCCACCAGTAACAGGGGGCAGCACACAGATACGCAGTATTTT.

The chain uses TRBV4-1 and TRBJ1-1; D is uncertain. CDR3 length equals 14 residues. The germline CDR1 and CDR2 sequences are MGHRA and YSYEKL. With 1 base removed from V and 7 bases from J, the gap between germline ends came to 13 bases. The DNA of the CDR3 is TGCGCCAGCAGCCAAGGGGCCGGGAAGGATGAAGCTTTCTTT. Amino acids: CASSQGAGKDEAFF.

The chain uses TRBV7-3 and TRBJ2-7, with TRBD2 as a possible D gene (5 bases). V gave up 5 bases and J gave up 3 bases, with 14 bases separating them. CDR1 is SGHTA and CDR2 is FQGTGA in the germline V gene. The CDR3 contains 14 residues. The CDR3 region is CASSPSGSNYEQYF. In DNA, the CDR3 is TGTGCCAGCAGCCCAAGCGGTTCTAACTACGAGCAGTACTTC.

The chain uses TRBV28 and TRBJ1-3, with D uncertain. The CDR3 is 15 residues long. With 5 bases removed from V and 0 bases from J, the gap between germline ends came to 11 bases. In germline, CDR1 is MDHEN, CDR2 SYDVKM. For the CDR3, the DNA is TGTGCCAGCAGTCCCCCAGCGAACTCTGGAAACACCATATATTTT. Translation gives CASSPPANSGNTIYF. The full variable domain, with the rest looked up from reference TRBV28 and TRBJ1-3, is DVKVTQSSRYLVKRTGEKVFLECVQDMDHENMFWYRQDPGLGLRLIYFSYDVKMKEKGDIPEGYSVSREKKERFSLILESASTNQTSMYLCASSPPANSGNTIYFGEGSWLTVV.

The V and J genes are TRBV6-1 and TRBJ1-2; maybe TRBD1 (5 bases). V was clipped by 0 bases and J by 8 bases, with 10 bases between them. Per germline, CDR1 MNHNS and CDR2 SASEGT. This CDR3 comprises 13 residues. CDR3 nucleotides: TGTGCCAGCAGTGAAGCAGGGGTGGGCGGCTACACCTTC. This gives the protein CASSEAGVGGYTF.

V usage is TRBV11-3 and J usage is TRBJ2-5; TRBD2 agrees at 13 bases. Germline CDR1 is SGHNT and CDR2 is YENEEA. CDR3 length: 14 residues. The V gene end was trimmed by 5 bases and the J gene end by 7 bases; junction bases not matched to a gene: 4. For the CDR3, the DNA is TGTGCCAGCAGCCGGACTAGCGGGGGAGTGACCCAGTACTTC. Protein product: CASSRTSGGVTQYF. Full variable domain (rest looked up from reference TRBV11-3 and TRBJ2-5): EAGVVQSPRYKIIEKKQPVAFWCNPISGHNTLYWYLQNLGQGPELLIRYENEEAVDDSQLPKDRFSAERLKGVDSTLKIQPAELGDSAVYLCASSRTSGGVTQYFGPGTRLLVL.